Included here is one T cell receptor (beta chain) sequence, with context. What antigen it recognizes has not been identified. No quality values exist for individual bases; no much larger clone is one base distant. The trial excluded patients who had a history of autoimmune disease or were on systemic immunosuppression. Peripheral blood for TCR sequencing was collected from all dose cohorts at baseline, on cycle 4 day 1, and on cycle 7 day 1. Samples were obtained from an open-label, multicenter, first-in-human phase I dose-escalation trial of ivuxolimab. Adults with locally advanced or metastatic head and neck squamous cell, hepatocellular, melanoma or renal cell carcinoma were enrolled in the trial. CD4+ and CD8+ T cells were sorted separately from peripheral blood before TCR sequencing. The data originate from a study of OX40 agonist ivuxolimab in advanced cancers. Concerning the study at large: Ivuxolimab, which targeted the costimulatory receptor OX40 (CD134), was an agonistic, fully human IgG2 monoclonal antibody. Intravenous ivuxolimab was administered to patients every 2 weeks at six dose levels: 0.01, 0.1, 0.3, 1.5, 3 and 10 mg/kg. Of the roughly 54 patients in dose escalation, some 20 had hepatocellular carcinoma, some 15 had melanoma, 9 had renal cell carcinoma and 9 had head and neck cancer. In the dose-escalation cohort, 82.7% of patients were male, and the mean age was approximately 64 years, with a range of roughly 20 to 80. Patients were allowed to have had prior anti-PD-1, anti-PD-L1 or anti-CTLA-4 therapy, and 40% of the dose-escalation patients had been treated with checkpoint inhibitors. Partial responses were achieved by three dose-escalation patients, of whom one had hepatocellular carcinoma and two had cutaneous melanoma. Peripheral TCRbeta sequencing aimed to test whether ivuxolimab altered TCR sequence diversity and caused clonal T-cell expansion. The paper covers the monotherapy dose-escalation part of the phase I ivuxolimab trial, which included N of about 50 patients.

Genomic DNA was isolated from the sorted cells so that the TCRbeta CDR3 region could be sequenced. The immunoSEQ Assay was used for sequencing of TCRbeta CDR3 regions. The immuneACCESS repertoire file appears here via TCRdb, limited to in-frame rearrangements. These files lack a portion of the clones; in checked studies, under half of the deficit traces to unresolved V genes, and the cause of the others is not known. In this sample the table shows 25,000 to 30,000 clones, approximately 81% of which occur a single time. The ten biggest clones cover around 14% of the sample. Study-wide conclusions, independent of this receptor: The antigen specificity of the clonally expanded peripheral T cells was not determined. At doses of 0.1 to 3.0 mg/kg, clonal expansion of both CD4+ and CD8+ T cells in blood was seen between baseline and week 6. Low levels of normalized T-cell clonal expansion were also seen in some patients who did not respond. Partial responders in the 0.1-3.0 mg/kg groups had among the lowest normalized peripheral clonal expansion, especially among CD8+ T cells. After ivuxolimab, more expanded clones were found on average in CD8+ T cells than in CD4+ T cells.

Clipping removes 3 bases from V and 0 bases from J, with 1 as the unmatched junction base count. The cysteine opens and the phenylalanine closes a CDR3 of 15 amino acids. CDR3 DNA is the only sequence kept; it has 45 bases, read in frame from the first base. The germline V gene (reference sequence) yields LNHDA for CDR1 and SQIVND for CDR2. The input for sequencing was CD4+ or CD8+ T cells sorted from blood, taken in a trial of the OX40 agonist ivuxolimab. The chain employs TRBV19 and TRBJ1-5; TRBD1 fits 8 bases in the junction. The sequence was collected from an adult with an advanced solid tumor such as melanoma, head and neck, liver or kidney cancer. The sequenced DNA: TGTGCCAGTAGTATTGGACAGGGTAGCAATCAGCCCCAGCATTTT. It codes for CASSIGQGSNQPQHF.